Following are 5 T cell receptor beta chains from one sample sequenced in a study of tumor T cells in aggressive B-cell lymphoma. Assay used: immunoSEQ multiplex PCR; TCRdb lists only in-frame clones, some missing. This sample yields 10,000 to 14,000 clones, of which around nine tenths are seen a single time; about 2% belongs to the top ten. The sequenced sample was tumor tissue. These receptors were collected from an adult with diffuse large B cell lymphoma.

J is TRBJ2-3 and V is TRBV6-6, with 8 bases matching TRBD2. Germline V gives CDR1 MNHNY, CDR2 SVGAGI (reference sequence). The CDR3 loop spans 15 amino acids. J gave up 6 bases and V 2 bases, and 7 bases lay outside the gene matches. This CDR3 reads CASSYRAGEADTQYF. CDR3 DNA sequence: TGTGCCAGCAGTTACAGAGCGGGAGAGGCGGATACGCAGTATTTT.

V gene TRBV28 combines with J gene TRBJ2-7; TRBD2 agrees at 7 bases. The germline V gene has CDR1 MDHEN and CDR2 SYDVKM. The CDR3 totals 16 residues. The V segment lost 4 bases and the J segment 0 bases; nucleotides outside the gene matches: 9. The CDR3 nucleotides are TGTGCCAGCAGTTCCCCGCTAGCGGTTAGCTCCTACGAGCAGTACTTC. This sequence encodes CASSSPLAVSSYEQYF.

This chain links TRBV7-6 with TRBJ2-1; TRBD1 might be the D (6 bases). This CDR3 is 14 amino acids long. Per the germline V gene, CDR1 is SGHVS and CDR2 is FNYEAQ. V lost 2 bases to trimming and J lost 7 bases, with 12 bases between them. CDR3 residues: CASSLLAQGNEQFF. CDR3 nucleotide sequence: TGTGCCAGCAGCTTATTAGCGCAGGGGAATGAGCAGTTCTTC.

J is TRBJ2-7 and V is TRBV15, with 8 bases that match TRBD2. Germline-derived CDR1 and CDR2 are LNHNV and YYDKDF (reference sequence). The trim removed 5 bases at V and 5 bases at J, leaving 8 bases unmatched. There are 14 residues in the CDR3. The CDR3 DNA sequence: TGTGCCACCAGCCGTACAGGGACTAGGGACGAGCAGTACTTC. Protein: CATSRTGTRDEQYF.

V is TRBV19 and J is TRBJ2-3, with 14 bases fitting TRBD2. Germline CDR1 and CDR2: LNHDA and SQIVND (reference sequence). V was pared by 4 bases and J by 5 bases, with 2 bases of the junction left unmatched. There are 15 residues in the CDR3. The CDR3 sequence is CASSRLAGGIDTQYF. The CDR3 bases are TGTGCCAGTAGTAGACTAGCGGGAGGGATAGATACGCAGTATTTT.